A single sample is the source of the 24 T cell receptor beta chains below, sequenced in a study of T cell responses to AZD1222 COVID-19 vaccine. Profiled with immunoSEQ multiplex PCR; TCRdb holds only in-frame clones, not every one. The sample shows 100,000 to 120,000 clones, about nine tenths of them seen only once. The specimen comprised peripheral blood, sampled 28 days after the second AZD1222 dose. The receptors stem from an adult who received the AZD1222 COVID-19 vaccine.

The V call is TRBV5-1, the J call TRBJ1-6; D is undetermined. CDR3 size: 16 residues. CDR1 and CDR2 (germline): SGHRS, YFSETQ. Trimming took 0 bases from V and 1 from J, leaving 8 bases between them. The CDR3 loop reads CASSLALESYNSPLHF. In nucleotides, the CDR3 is TGCGCCAGCAGCTTGGCTTTGGAATCCTATAATTCACCCCTCCACTTT.

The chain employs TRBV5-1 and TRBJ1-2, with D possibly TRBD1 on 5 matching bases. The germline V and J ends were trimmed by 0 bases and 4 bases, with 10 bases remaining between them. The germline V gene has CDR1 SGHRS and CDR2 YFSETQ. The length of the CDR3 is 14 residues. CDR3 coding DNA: TGCGCCAGCAGCTTGGGGACCGGGGGCTATGGCTACACCTTC. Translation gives CASSLGTGGYGYTF.

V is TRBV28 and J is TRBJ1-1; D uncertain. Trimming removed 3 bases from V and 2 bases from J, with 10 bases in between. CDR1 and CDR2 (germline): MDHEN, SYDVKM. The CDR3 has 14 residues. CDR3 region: CASSLVRSNTEAFF. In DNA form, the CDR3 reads TGTGCCAGCAGTTTGGTTCGGTCCAACACTGAAGCTTTCTTT.

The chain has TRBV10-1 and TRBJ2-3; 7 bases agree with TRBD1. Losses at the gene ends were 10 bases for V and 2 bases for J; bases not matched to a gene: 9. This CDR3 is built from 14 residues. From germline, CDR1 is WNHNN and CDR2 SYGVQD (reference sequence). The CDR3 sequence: CATKPGQITDTQYF. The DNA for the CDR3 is TGCGCCACGAAGCCGGGACAGATCACAGATACGCAGTATTTT.

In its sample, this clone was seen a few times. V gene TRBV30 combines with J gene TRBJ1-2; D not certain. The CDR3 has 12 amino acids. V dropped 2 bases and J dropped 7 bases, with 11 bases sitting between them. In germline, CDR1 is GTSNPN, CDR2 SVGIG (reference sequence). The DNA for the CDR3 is TGTGCCTGGAGTCTGGCAGCGGGTGGCTACACCTTC. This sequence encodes CAWSLAAGGYTF. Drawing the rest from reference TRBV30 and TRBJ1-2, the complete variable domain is SQTIHQWPATLVQPVGSPLSLECTVEGTSNPNLYWYRQAAGRGLQLLFYSVGIGQISSEVPQNLSASRPQDRQFILSSKKLLLSDSGFYLCAWSLAAGGYTFGSGTRLTVV.

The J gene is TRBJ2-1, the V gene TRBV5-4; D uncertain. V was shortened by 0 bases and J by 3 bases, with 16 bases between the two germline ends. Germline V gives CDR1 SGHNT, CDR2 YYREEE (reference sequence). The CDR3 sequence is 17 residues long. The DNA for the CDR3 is TGTGCCAGCAGCTTGGCCGTTGACCCTCGCGTCTACAATGAGCAGTTCTTC. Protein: CASSLAVDPRVYNEQFF. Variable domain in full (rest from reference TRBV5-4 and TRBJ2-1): ETGVTQSPTHLIKTRGQQVTLRCSSQSGHNTVSWYQQALGQGPQFIFQYYREEENGRGNFPPRFSGLQFPNYSSELNVNALELDDSALYLCASSLAVDPRVYNEQFFGPGTRLTVL.

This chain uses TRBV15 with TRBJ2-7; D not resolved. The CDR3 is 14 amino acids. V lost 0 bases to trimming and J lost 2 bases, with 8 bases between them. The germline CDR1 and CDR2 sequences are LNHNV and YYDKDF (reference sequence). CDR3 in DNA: TGTGCCACCAGCAGAGATAGTAGGGCCTACGAGCAGTACTTC. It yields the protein CATSRDSRAYEQYF.

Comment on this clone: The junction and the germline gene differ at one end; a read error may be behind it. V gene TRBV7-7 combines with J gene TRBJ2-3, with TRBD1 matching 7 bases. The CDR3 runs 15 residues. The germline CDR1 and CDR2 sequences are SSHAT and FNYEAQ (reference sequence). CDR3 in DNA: TGTGCTAGCAGCCTTGGCGACAGGGCAGTGGATACGCAGTATTTT. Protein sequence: CASSLGDRAVDTQYF.

The CDR3 region is CASSRKSHRDTNTDTQYF. The CDR3, as DNA: TGTGCCAGTAGTAGGAAGAGTCACCGGGACACGAACACAGATACGCAGTATTTT. This chain links TRBV19 with TRBJ2-3; a weak D match, TRBD1 (6 bases). There are 18 residues in the CDR3. Germline CDR1 LNHDA, CDR2 SQIVND (reference sequence). Trimming left V 4 bases short and J 2 bases short, with 22 bases between.

For the CDR3, the DNA is TGTGCCAGCAGCTTACCTCGACAGGGCTTGTACGAGCAGTACTTC. This codes for CASSLPRQGLYEQYF. This chain joins TRBV11-1 and TRBJ2-7; 7 bases fit TRBD1. The germline V gene has CDR1 SGHAT and CDR2 FQDESV (reference sequence). The V and J ends lost 2 bases and 4 bases, in that order; junction bases with no gene match: 8. The CDR3 runs to 15 residues.

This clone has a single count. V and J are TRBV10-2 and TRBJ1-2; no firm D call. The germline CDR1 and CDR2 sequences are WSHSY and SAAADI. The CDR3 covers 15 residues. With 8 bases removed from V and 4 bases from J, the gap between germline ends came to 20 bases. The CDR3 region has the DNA TGCGCCAGCTACGCCGGGAGCTATCAGATCTATGGCTACACCTTC. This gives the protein CASYAGSYQIYGYTF.

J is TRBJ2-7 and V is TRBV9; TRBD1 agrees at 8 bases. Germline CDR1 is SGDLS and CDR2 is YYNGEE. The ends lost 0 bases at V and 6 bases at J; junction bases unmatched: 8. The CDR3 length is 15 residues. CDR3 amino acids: CASSVGLDRDGEQYF. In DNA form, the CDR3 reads TGTGCCAGCAGCGTAGGTCTGGACAGGGATGGCGAGCAGTACTTC. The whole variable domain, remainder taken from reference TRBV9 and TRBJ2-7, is DSGVTQTPKHLITATGQRVTLRCSPRSGDLSVYWYQQSLDQGLQFLIQYYNGEERAKGNILERFSAQQFPDLHSELNLSSLELGDSALYFCASSVGLDRDGEQYFGPGTRLTVT.

DNA for the CDR3: TGTGCCAGCATGTCAGGGGGATTCTCCTACGAGCAGTACTTC. It encodes CASMSGGFSYEQYF. This chain links TRBV2 with TRBJ2-7, with 7 nucleotides matching TRBD1. This CDR3 is 14 amino acids long. The V segment lost 7 bases and the J segment 0 bases; nucleotides outside the gene matches: 6. Germline assignment: CDR1 SNHLY and CDR2 FYNNEI.

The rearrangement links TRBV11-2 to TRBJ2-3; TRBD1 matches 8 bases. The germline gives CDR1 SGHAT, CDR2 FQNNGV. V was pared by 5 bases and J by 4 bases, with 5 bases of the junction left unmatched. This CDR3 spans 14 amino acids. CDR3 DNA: TGTGCCAGCAGCACCCGACAGGGGCCAGATACGCAGTATTTT. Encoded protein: CASSTRQGPDTQYF.

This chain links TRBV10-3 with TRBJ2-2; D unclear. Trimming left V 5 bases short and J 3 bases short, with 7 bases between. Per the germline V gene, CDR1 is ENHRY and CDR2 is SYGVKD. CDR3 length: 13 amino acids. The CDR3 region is CAISPTDTGELFF. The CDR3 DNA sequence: TGTGCCATCAGTCCAACAGACACCGGGGAGCTGTTTTTT.

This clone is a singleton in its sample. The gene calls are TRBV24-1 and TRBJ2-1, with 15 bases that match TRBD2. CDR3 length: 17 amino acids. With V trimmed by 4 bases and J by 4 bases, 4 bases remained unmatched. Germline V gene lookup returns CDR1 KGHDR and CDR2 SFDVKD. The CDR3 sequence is CATSDGTSGGLYNEQFF. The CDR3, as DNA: TGTGCCACCAGTGACGGGACTAGCGGGGGGCTTTACAATGAGCAGTTCTTC.

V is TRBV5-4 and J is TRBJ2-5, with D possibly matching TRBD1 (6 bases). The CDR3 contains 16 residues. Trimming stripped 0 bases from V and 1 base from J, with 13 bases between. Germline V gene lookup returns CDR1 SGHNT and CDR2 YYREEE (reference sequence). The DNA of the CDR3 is TGTGCCAGCAGCTTGGCAGGGGCCTCATCCCAAGAGACCCAGTACTTC. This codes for CASSLAGASSQETQYF. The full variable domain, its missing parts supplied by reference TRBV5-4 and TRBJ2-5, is ETGVTQSPTHLIKTRGQQVTLRCSSQSGHNTVSWYQQALGQGPQFIFQYYREEENGRGNFPPRFSGLQFPNYSSELNVNALELDDSALYLCASSLAGASSQETQYFGPGTRLLVL.

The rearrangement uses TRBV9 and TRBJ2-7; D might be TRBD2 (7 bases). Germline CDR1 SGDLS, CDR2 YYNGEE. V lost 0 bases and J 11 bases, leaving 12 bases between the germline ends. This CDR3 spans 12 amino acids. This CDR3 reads CASSVVGGLEYF. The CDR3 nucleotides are TGTGCCAGCAGCGTAGTCGGGGGGCTGGAGTACTTC.

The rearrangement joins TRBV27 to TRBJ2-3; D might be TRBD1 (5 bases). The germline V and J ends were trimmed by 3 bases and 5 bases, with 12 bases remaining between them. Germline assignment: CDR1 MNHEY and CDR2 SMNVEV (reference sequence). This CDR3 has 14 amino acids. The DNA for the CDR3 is TGTGCCAGCAGTTTCAACCAGGGAAAAGATACGCAGTATTTT. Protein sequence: CASSFNQGKDTQYF.

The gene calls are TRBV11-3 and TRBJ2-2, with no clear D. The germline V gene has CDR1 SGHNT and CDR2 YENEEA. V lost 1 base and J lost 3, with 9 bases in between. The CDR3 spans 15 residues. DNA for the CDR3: TGTGCCAGCAGCTTAGGAAGTTTTGACACCGGGGAGCTGTTTTTT. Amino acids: CASSLGSFDTGELFF.

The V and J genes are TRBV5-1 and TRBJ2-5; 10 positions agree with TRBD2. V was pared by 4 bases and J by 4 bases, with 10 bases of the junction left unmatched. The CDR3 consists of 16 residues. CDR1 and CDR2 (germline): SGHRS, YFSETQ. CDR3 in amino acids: CASSMTSGLRGETQYF. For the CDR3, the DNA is TGCGCCAGCAGCATGACTAGCGGGCTTCGGGGAGAGACCCAGTACTTC.

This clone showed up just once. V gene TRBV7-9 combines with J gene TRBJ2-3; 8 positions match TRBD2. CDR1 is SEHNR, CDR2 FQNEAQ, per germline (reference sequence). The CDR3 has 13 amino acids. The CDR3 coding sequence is TGTGCACTTGGCGGGGGGAGCACAGATACGCAGTATTTT. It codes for CALGGGSTDTQYF.

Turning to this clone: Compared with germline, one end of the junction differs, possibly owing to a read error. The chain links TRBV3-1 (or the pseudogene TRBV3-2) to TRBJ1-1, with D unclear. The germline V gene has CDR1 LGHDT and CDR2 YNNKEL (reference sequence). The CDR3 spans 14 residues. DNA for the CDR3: TGTGCCAGCAGCCAAGTAGGTACGAACACTGAAGCCTTCTTT. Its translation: CASSQVGTNTEAFF.

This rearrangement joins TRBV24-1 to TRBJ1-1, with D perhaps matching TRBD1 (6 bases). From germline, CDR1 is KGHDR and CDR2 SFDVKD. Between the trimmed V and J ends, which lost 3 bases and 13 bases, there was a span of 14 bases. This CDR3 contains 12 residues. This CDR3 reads CATSDPGQKVFF. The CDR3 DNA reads TGTGCCACCAGTGATCCCGGACAGAAGGTTTTCTTT.